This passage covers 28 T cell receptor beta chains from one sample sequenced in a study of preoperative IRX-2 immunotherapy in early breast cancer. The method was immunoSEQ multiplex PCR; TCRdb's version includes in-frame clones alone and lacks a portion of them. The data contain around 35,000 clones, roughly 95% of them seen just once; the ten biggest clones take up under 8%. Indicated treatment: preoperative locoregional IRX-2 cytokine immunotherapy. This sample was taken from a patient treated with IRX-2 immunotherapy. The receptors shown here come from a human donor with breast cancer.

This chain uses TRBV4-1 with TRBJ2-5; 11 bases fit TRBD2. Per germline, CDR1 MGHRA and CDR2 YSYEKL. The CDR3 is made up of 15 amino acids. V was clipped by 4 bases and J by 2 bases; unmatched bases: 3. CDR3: CASSRASGRQETQYF. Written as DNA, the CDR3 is TGCGCCAGCAGCCGTGCTAGCGGGAGGCAAGAGACCCAGTACTTC.

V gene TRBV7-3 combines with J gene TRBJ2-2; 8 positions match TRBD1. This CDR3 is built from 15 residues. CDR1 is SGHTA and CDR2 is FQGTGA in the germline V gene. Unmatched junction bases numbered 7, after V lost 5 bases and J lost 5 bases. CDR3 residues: CASSPGQGWTGELFF. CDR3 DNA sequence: TGTGCCAGCAGCCCCGGACAGGGTTGGACCGGGGAGCTGTTTTTT.

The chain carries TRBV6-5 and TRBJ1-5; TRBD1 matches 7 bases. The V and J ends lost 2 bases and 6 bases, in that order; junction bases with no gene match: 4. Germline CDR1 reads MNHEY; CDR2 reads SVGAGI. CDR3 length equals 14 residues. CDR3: CASSYTGEGQPQHF. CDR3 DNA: TGTGCCAGCAGTTACACAGGGGAGGGTCAGCCCCAGCATTTT.

CDR3 sequence reads: CASRRAGRSYEQYF. The CDR3 region has the DNA TGTGCCAGCAGAAGAGCGGGACGGTCCTACGAGCAGTACTTC. The chain is built from TRBV6-5 and TRBJ2-7; 7 positions agree with TRBD2. CDR1 MNHEY and CDR2 SVGAGI come from the germline V gene. Losses at the gene ends were 6 bases for V and 1 base for J; bases not matched to a gene: 6. This CDR3 contains 14 residues.

CDR3 in DNA: TGTGCCAGCAGCCCCCAAGCGGGGCATTCCAATGAGCAGTTCTTC. As protein: CASSPQAGHSNEQFF. The chain couples TRBV7-3 to TRBJ2-1; 7 nucleotides line up with TRBD2. In germline, CDR1 is SGHTA, CDR2 FQGTGA. The CDR3 spans 15 residues. Germline trimming cut 5 bases from V and 6 bases from J; bases unmatched to any gene: 10.

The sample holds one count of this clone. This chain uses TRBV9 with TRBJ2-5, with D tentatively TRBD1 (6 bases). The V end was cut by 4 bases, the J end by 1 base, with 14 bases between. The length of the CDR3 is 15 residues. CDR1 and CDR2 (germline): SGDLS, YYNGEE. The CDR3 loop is CASSSRTGFQETQYF. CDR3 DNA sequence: TGTGCCAGCAGCAGCCGCACAGGGTTCCAAGAGACCCAGTACTTC.

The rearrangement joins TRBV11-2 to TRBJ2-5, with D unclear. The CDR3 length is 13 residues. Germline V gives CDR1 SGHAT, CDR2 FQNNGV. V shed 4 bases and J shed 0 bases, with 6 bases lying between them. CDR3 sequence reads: CASSSTYQETQYF. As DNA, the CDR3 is TGTGCCAGCAGCTCCACCTACCAAGAGACCCAGTACTTC.

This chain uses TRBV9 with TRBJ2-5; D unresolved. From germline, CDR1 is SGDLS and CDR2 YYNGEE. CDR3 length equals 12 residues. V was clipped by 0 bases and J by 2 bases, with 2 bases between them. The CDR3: CASSVDQETQYF. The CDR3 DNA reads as TGTGCCAGCAGCGTAGATCAAGAGACCCAGTACTTC.

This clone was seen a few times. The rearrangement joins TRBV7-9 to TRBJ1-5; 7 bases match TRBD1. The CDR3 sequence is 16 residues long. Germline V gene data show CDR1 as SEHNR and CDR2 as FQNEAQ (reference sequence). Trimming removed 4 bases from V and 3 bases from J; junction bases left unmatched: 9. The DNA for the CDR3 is TGTGCCAGCAGCTCGGTGGGAGGGGGCTACAATCAGCCCCAGCATTTT. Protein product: CASSSVGGGYNQPQHF.

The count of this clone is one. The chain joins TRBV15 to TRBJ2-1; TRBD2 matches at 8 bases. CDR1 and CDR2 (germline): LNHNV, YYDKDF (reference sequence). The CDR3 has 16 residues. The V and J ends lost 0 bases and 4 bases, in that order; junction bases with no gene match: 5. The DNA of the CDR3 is TGTGCCACCAGCAGAGATCGGGGGGGTAGTTACAATGAGCAGTTCTTC. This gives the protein CATSRDRGGSYNEQFF.

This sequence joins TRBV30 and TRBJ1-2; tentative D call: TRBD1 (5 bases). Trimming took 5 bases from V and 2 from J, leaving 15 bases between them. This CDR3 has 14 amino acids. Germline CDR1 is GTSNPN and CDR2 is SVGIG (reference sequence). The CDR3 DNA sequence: TGTGCCTGGTTAAAACGGGACTGGAACTATGGCTACACCTTC. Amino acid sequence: CAWLKRDWNYGYTF.

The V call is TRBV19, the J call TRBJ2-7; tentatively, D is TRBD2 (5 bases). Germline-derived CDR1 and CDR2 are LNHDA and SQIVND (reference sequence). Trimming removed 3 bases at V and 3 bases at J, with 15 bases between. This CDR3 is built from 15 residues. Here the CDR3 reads CASSIMVSVVYEQYF. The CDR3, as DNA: TGTGCCAGTAGTATCATGGTTAGCGTCGTCTACGAGCAGTACTTC.

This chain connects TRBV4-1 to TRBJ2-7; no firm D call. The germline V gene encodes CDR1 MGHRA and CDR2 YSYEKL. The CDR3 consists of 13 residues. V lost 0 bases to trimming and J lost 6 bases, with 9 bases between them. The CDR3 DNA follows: TGCGCCAGCAGCCAAGATCTAGAACGCGAGCAGTACTTC. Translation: CASSQDLEREQYF.

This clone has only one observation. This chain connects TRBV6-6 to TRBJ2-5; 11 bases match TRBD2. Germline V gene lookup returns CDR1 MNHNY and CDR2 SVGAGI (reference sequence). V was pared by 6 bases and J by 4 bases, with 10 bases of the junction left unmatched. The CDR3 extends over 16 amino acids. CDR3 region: CASSRISGRAPETQYF. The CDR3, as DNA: TGTGCCAGCAGCCGAATTAGCGGGAGGGCACCAGAGACCCAGTACTTC.

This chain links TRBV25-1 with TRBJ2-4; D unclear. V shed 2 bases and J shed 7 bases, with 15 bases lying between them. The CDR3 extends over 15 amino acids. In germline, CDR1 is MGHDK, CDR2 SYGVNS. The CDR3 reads CASSENIAGRNIQYF. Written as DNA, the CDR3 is TGTGCCAGCAGTGAAAATATTGCAGGTAGGAACATTCAGTACTTC.

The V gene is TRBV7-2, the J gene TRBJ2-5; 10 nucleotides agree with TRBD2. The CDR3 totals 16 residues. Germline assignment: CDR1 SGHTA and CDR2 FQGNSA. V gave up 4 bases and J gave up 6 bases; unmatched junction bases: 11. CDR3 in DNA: TGTGCCAGCAGCTCCCAATTAAGCGGGGGGGCTAAGACCCAGTACTTC. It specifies CASSSQLSGGAKTQYF.

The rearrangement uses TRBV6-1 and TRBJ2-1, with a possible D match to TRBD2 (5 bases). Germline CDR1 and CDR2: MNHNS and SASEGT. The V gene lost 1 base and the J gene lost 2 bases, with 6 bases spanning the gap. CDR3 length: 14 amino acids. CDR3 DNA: TGTGCCAGCAGTGAAGTGAGGGCCTACAATGAGCAGTTCTTC. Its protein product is CASSEVRAYNEQFF.

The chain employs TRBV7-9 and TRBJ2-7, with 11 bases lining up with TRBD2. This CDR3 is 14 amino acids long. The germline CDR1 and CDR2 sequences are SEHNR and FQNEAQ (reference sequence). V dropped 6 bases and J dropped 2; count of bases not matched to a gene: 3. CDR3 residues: CASSTSGRAYEQYF. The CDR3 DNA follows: TGTGCCAGCAGTACTAGCGGGAGAGCCTACGAGCAGTACTTC.

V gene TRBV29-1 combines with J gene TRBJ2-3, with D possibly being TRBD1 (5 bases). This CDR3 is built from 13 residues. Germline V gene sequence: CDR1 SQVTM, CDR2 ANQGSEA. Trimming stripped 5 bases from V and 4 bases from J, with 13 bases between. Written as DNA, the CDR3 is TGCAGCGTTAAGGGCCAGGGATCAGATACGCAGTATTTT. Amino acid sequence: CSVKGQGSDTQYF.

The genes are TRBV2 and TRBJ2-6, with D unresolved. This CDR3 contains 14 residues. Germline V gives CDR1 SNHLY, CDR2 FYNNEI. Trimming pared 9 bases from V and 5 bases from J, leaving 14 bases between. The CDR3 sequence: CARPIQSRANVLTF. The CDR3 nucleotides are TGTGCCAGACCGATACAAAGTCGGGCCAACGTCCTGACTTTC. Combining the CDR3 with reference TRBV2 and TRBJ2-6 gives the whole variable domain EPEVTQTPSHQVTQMGQEVILRCVPISNHLYFYWYRQILGQKVEFLVSFYNNEISEKSEIFDDQFSVERPDGSNFTLKIRSTKLEDSAMYFCARPIQSRANVLTFGAGSRLTVL.

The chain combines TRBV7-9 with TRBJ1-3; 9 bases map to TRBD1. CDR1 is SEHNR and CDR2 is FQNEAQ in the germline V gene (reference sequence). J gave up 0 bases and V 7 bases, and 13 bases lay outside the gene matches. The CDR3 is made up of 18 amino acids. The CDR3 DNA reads TGTGCCAGCACCCGTATGAACAGGGGGCCTAGCTCTGGAAACACCATATATTTT. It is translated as CASTRMNRGPSSGNTIYF.

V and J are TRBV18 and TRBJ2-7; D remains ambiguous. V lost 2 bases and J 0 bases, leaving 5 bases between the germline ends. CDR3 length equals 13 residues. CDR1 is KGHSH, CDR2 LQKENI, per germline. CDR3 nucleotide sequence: TGTGCCAGCTCACCAGAAAGCTCCTACGAGCAGTACTTC. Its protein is CASSPESSYEQYF. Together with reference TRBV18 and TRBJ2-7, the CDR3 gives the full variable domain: NAGVMQNPRHLVRRRGQEARLRCSPMKGHSHVYWYRQLPEEGLKFMVYLQKENIIDESGMPKERFSAEFPKEGPSILRIQQVVRGDSAAYFCASSPESSYEQYFGPGTRLTVT.

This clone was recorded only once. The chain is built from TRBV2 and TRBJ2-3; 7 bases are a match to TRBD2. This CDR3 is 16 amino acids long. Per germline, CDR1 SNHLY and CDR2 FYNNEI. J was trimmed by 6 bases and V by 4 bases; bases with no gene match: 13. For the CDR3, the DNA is TGTGCCAGCAGTGTAAGGCCAGCGGGGTCAGTCGATACGCAGTATTTT. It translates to CASSVRPAGSVDTQYF.

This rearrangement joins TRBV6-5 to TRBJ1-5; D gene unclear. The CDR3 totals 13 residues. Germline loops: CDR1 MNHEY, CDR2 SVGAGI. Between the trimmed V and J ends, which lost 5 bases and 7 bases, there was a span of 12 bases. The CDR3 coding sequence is TGTGCCAGCAGTGCAGGCGGAGGGCAGCCCCAGCATTTT. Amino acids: CASSAGGGQPQHF.

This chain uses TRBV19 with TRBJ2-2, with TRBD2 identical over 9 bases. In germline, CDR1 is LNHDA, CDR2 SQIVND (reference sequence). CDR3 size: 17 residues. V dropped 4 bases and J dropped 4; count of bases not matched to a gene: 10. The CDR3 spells CASSTPSAGGRTGELFF. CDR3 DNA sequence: TGTGCCAGTAGTACACCCTCTGCGGGGGGGCGCACCGGGGAGCTGTTTTTT.

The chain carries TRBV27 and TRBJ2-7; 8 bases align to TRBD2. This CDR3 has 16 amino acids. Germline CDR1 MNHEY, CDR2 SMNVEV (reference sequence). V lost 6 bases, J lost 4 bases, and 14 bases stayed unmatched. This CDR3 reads CASRPSLAVNPYEQYF. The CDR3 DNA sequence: TGTGCCAGCAGACCCTCACTAGCGGTAAATCCTTACGAGCAGTACTTC.

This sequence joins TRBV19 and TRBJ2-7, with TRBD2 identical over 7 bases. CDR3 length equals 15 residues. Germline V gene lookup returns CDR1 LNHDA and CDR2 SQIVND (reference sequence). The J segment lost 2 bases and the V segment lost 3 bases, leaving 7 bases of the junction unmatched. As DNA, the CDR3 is TGTGCCAGTAGTATGACCGGGACTAACCCCTACGAGCAGTACTTC. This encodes CASSMTGTNPYEQYF.

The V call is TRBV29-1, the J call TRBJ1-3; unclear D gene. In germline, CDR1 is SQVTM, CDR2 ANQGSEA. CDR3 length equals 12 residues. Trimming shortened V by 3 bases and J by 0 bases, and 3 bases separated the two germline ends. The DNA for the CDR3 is TGCAGCGTTGACGTCTCTGGAAACACCATATATTTT. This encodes CSVDVSGNTIYF.